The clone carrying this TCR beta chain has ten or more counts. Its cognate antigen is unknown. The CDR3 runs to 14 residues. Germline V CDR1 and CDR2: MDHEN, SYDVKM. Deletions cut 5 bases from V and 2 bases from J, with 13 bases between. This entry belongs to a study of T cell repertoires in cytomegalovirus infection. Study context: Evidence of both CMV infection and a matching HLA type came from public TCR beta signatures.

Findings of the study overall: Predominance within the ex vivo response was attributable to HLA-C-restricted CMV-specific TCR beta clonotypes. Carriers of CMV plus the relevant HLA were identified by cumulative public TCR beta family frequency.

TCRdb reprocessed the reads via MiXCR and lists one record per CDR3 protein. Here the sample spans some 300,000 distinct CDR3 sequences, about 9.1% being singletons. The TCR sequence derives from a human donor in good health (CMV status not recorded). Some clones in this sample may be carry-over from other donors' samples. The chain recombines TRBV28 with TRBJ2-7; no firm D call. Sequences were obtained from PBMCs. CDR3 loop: CASSPRTLAYEQYF. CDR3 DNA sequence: TGTGCCAGCAGTCCCCGGACGCTCGCCTACGAGCAGTACTTC.